This TCR beta chain is from a study of T cell responses to AZD1222 COVID-19 vaccine. Study-wide results and caveats: It should be noted that donors were predominantly white British and more often female, and clonal diversity was possibly underestimated.

About this clone itself: Its specificity is not known.

Libraries were prepared by immunoSEQ multiplex PCR; TCRdb keeps only in-frame clonotypes and omits some of them. The repertoire has about 86,000 clones, around 80% of them found once; the top ten carry roughly 21%. CDR1 and CDR2 (germline): LNHDA, SQIVND (reference sequence). CDR3 length equals 16 residues. The ends lost 6 bases at V and 0 bases at J; junction bases unmatched: 8. The material was peripheral blood, obtained on day 0 of AZD1222 vaccination. The clonotype comes from an adult in good health. The chain carries TRBV19 and TRBJ1-5, with 7 bases identical to TRBD1. CDR3 residues: CASSPGQIYSNQPQHF. The CDR3 DNA sequence: TGTGCCAGTAGCCCGGGACAGATATATAGCAATCAGCCCCAGCATTTT.